This T cell receptor (beta chain) was captured in a study of OX40 agonist ivuxolimab in advanced cancers. Findings and caveats of the study: On average, a greater number of expanded clones characterised CD8+ T cells relative to CD4+.

The data were produced by immunoSEQ multiplex PCR, yet TCRdb's version contains in-frame clones alone and is incomplete. The table lists around 62,000 clones, approximately 91% of them singletons. A single count supports this clone. Its target is not known. The germline V gene has CDR1 SGHTA and CDR2 FQGNSA. Trimming took 2 bases from V and 4 from J; bases not matched to a gene: 5. CDR3 length: 14 amino acids. Blood sampling took place at baseline, cycle 4 day 1, and cycle 7 day 1. The receptor was isolated from an adult with an advanced solid tumor such as melanoma, head and neck, liver or kidney cancer. Sequencing used CD4+ or CD8+ T cells sorted from blood, obtained in a trial of the OX40 agonist ivuxolimab. V usage is TRBV7-2 and J usage is TRBJ2-7, with 7 bases matching TRBD2. The CDR3 protein is CASSLSGTSYEQYF. DNA of the CDR3: TGTGCCAGCAGCTTAAGCGGGACGAGTTACGAGCAGTACTTC.